This TCR beta chain was obtained from a study of T cells expressing NK-cell markers. CDR1 and CDR2 from the germline V gene are SGDLS and YYNGEE. The CDR3 extends over 16 amino acids. Using the 5' RACE reads, TCRdb records one entry per CDR3 protein without DNA. Its listing shows 400,000 to 450,000 distinct CDR3 sequences. Sequencing used blood T cells: a sorted CD56 or NKG2C T cell subset, CD4+ or CD8+ T cells, or bulk PBMC T cells (not recorded which). The chain combines TRBV9 with TRBJ1-5; TCRdb picks TRBD1, but there is no DNA to check that call. This sequence was found in a woman aged 18 to 75 in good health. This chain's CDR3 is CASSGGVGGVHQPQHF. The variable domain in full, with the rest retrieved from reference TRBV9 and TRBJ1-5, is DSGVTQTPKHLITATGQRVTLRCSPRSGDLSVYWYQQSLDQGLQFLIQYYNGEERAKGNILERFSAQQFPDLHSELNLSSLELGDSALYFCASSGGVGGVHQPQHFGDGTRLSIL.